The 18 T cell receptor beta chains reported below all come from one sample, sequenced in a study of CD8+ T cells in alopecia areata. Sample treatment: oral pan-JAK inhibitor, 5-10 mg twice daily. Following extraction, RNA underwent reverse transcription to cDNA, which served as the sequencing template. This table comes from immunoSEQ multiplex PCR, and its TCRdb copy is limited to in-frame clones, with some not included. The table includes a few hundred thousand clones, approximately 72% detected once. The source material was CD4+ T cells sorted from blood, sampled between weeks 43 and 45, from a patient treated with tofacitinib. The receptor source for this set is a human donor with alopecia areata.

The rearrangement uses TRBV29-1 and TRBJ1-1; TRBD1 matches at 7 bases. The germline V gene encodes CDR1 SQVTM and CDR2 ANQGSEA. After removal of 4 bases from V and 1 base from J, the junction contained 3 bases not matched to a gene. The CDR3 has 13 residues. The CDR3 protein is CSVARTGNTEAFF. In nucleotides, the CDR3 is TGCAGCGTTGCCCGGACAGGGAACACTGAAGCTTTCTTT.

The rearrangement links TRBV4-3 to TRBJ2-7; D is ambiguous. Germline CDR1 and CDR2: LGHNA and YSLEER. Trimming shortened V by 0 bases and J by 2 bases, and 8 bases separated the two germline ends. The CDR3 contains 14 residues. The CDR3 protein is CASSQDDGTYEQYF. The CDR3 DNA is TGCGCCAGCAGCCAAGATGACGGAACCTACGAGCAGTACTTC.

The CDR3 sequence: CASSLAAAGIHQPQHF. CDR3 in DNA: TGTGCCAGCAGCTTAGCAGCGGCAGGGATTCATCAGCCCCAGCATTTT. This chain links TRBV11-2 with TRBJ1-5, with D possibly being TRBD1 (5 bases). The CDR3 sequence is 16 residues long. V dropped 1 base and J dropped 5 bases, with 15 bases sitting between them. CDR1 SGHAT and CDR2 FQNNGV come from the germline V gene.

This chain uses TRBV5-1 with TRBJ2-3; 8 bases are a match to TRBD2. The V and J ends lost 5 bases and 5 bases, in that order; junction bases with no gene match: 13. Germline-derived CDR1 and CDR2 are SGHRS and YFSETQ. This CDR3 has 16 amino acids. The chain's CDR3 is CASSPLSGGARDTQYF. As DNA, the CDR3 is TGCGCCAGCAGTCCCTTGTCCGGGGGGGCCAGAGATACGCAGTATTTT. The variable domain in full, with the rest retrieved from reference TRBV5-1 and TRBJ2-3, is KAGVTQTPRYLIKTRGQQVTLSCSPISGHRSVSWYQQTPGQGLQFLFEYFSETQRNKGNFPGRFSGRQFSNSRSEMNVSTLELGDSALYLCASSPLSGGARDTQYFGPGTRLTVL.

This chain joins TRBV29-1 and TRBJ2-1; D is perhaps TRBD1 or TRBD2 (5 bases each). V lost 8 bases and J lost 4, with 12 bases in between. CDR3 length equals 12 residues. Germline CDR1 reads SQVTM; CDR2 reads ANQGSEA. The CDR3 DNA reads TGCAGCAGTCGCTGGGGGTACAATGAGCAGTTCTTC. The encoded protein is CSSRWGYNEQFF.

Written as DNA, the CDR3 is TGCAGCGTCAAAAACACTCAGGGAGTCTACGAGCAGTACTTC. Translating it yields CSVKNTQGVYEQYF. The V call is TRBV29-1, the J call TRBJ2-7; D might be TRBD1 or TRBD2, each matching 5 bases. In germline, CDR1 is SQVTM, CDR2 ANQGSEA. V lost 6 bases and J lost 3, with 18 bases in between. The CDR3 runs 14 residues.

CDR3 nucleotide sequence: TGTGCCTGGAGTGACCGACAGTTACTAGCCAAAAACATTCAGTACTTC. This translates into CAWSDRQLLAKNIQYF. This rearrangement joins TRBV30 to TRBJ2-4, with D perhaps matching TRBD1 (5 bases). This CDR3 is built from 16 residues. V was trimmed by 1 base and J by 0 bases, leaving 13 bases between them. Germline loops: CDR1 GTSNPN, CDR2 SVGIG (reference sequence).

Comments on this clone: Other DNA variants within this sample encode the same CDR3. The V and J genes are TRBV11-2 and TRBJ2-1; 11 bases match TRBD2. Germline CDR1 and CDR2: SGHAT and FQNNGV. V trimming: 1 base; J trimming: 1 base; junction bases outside the gene matches: 3. This CDR3 spans 17 amino acids. In nucleotides, the CDR3 is TGTGCCAGCAGCTTAGGGCTAGCGGGGGGATCCTACAATGAGCAGTTCTTC. Its translation: CASSLGLAGGSYNEQFF.

The CDR3 loop reads CASSQDGDTQYF. For the CDR3, the DNA is TGCGCCAGCAGCCAAGATGGAGATACGCAGTATTTT. The chain has TRBV4-3 and TRBJ2-3; the D is unclear. Germline lookup yields CDR1 LGHNA and CDR2 YSLEER. The CDR3 is 12 amino acids. The ends were cut back, 0 bases at V and 5 bases at J, with 3 bases in the middle.

This clone was picked up a small number of times. V and J are TRBV6-5 and TRBJ2-6; D is unresolved. The CDR3 length is 13 residues. The V end was cut by 7 bases, the J end by 4 bases, with 8 bases between. Per germline, CDR1 MNHEY and CDR2 SVGAGI. As DNA, the CDR3 is TGTGCCAGCACGGCAACCGGGGCCAACGTCCTGACTTTC. Protein: CASTATGANVLTF.

This sequence joins TRBV15 and TRBJ2-3, with 9 bases identical to TRBD1. The CDR3 length is 15 residues. V shed 2 bases and J 6 bases; nucleotides not matched to a gene: 6. CDR1 and CDR2 from the germline V gene are LNHNV and YYDKDF (reference sequence). The CDR3 DNA is TGTGCCACCAGCAGAAGGGACAGGGTCCCGGATACGCAGTATTTT. Translation gives CATSRRDRVPDTQYF.

This CDR3 is CASSPRLPSGPRLGTDTQYF. The CDR3 nucleotides are TGTGCCAGCTCACCACGGCTGCCGTCAGGACCTCGCCTTGGCACAGATACGCAGTATTTT. The gene calls are TRBV18 and TRBJ2-3; D uncertain. Trimming cost V 1 base and J 1 base, with 24 bases left between them. The CDR3 length is 20 residues. The germline V gene has CDR1 KGHSH and CDR2 LQKENI.

V and J are TRBV7-9 and TRBJ1-6, with TRBD1 identical over 8 bases. J was trimmed by 8 bases and V by 5 bases; bases with no gene match: 8. The CDR3 loop spans 15 amino acids. Germline loops: CDR1 SEHNR, CDR2 FQNEAQ (reference sequence). CDR3 nucleotides: TGTGCCAGCAGCAACAGGGACAGGATTTATTCACCCCTCCACTTT. Translation gives CASSNRDRIYSPLHF.

V is TRBV30 and J is TRBJ1-6; TRBD1 matches 10 bases. CDR3 length: 16 amino acids. V trimming: 2 bases; J trimming: 5 bases; junction bases outside the gene matches: 6. The germline CDR1 and CDR2 sequences are GTSNPN and SVGIG (reference sequence). Here the CDR3 reads CAWSIRQGADNSPLHF. As DNA, the CDR3 is TGTGCCTGGAGTATACGACAGGGGGCAGATAATTCACCCCTCCACTTT. Together with reference TRBV30 and TRBJ1-6, the CDR3 gives the full variable domain: SQTIHQWPATLVQPVGSPLSLECTVEGTSNPNLYWYRQAAGRGLQLLFYSVGIGQISSEVPQNLSASRPQDRQFILSSKKLLLSDSGFYLCAWSIRQGADNSPLHFGNGTRLTVT.

This clone showed up just once. The chain couples TRBV5-6 to TRBJ1-4, with unresolved D. Germline V CDR1 and CDR2: SGHDT, YYEEEE. The CDR3 spans 14 residues. V gave up 4 bases and J gave up 4 bases, with 11 bases separating them. CDR3 sequence: CASSADTFNEKLFF. The DNA of the CDR3 is TGTGCCAGCAGCGCCGACACCTTTAATGAAAAACTGTTTTTT.

The chain is built from TRBV30 and TRBJ1-5; no clear D gene. Germline V gene data show CDR1 as GTSNPN and CDR2 as SVGIG (reference sequence). V shed 7 bases and J shed 7 bases, with 17 bases lying between them. This CDR3 contains 13 residues. CDR3 sequence (DNA): TGTGCCTTGGCAGGAACTGAACAGCAGCCCCAGCATTTT. Protein product: CALAGTEQQPQHF.

The gene calls are TRBV6-5 and TRBJ2-2, with D perhaps assigned TRBD1 or TRBD2 (6 bases each). The CDR3 runs to 15 residues. Germline assignment: CDR1 MNHEY and CDR2 SVGAGI. V lost 0 bases to trimming and J lost 4 bases, with 9 bases between them. For the CDR3, the DNA is TGTGCCAGCAGTTACTCCCGGGGGCCCACCGGGGAGCTGTTTTTT. Protein sequence: CASSYSRGPTGELFF.

The chain carries TRBV5-6 and TRBJ1-1; perhaps TRBD1 as D (5 bases). Germline V gene sequence: CDR1 SGHDT, CDR2 YYEEEE. The CDR3 extends over 13 amino acids. The V end lost 6 bases, the J end lost 4 bases, and 13 bases lay between the germline ends. The CDR3 bases are TGTGCCAGCACCAAACAGGAAATCACTGAAGCTTTCTTT. As protein: CASTKQEITEAFF.